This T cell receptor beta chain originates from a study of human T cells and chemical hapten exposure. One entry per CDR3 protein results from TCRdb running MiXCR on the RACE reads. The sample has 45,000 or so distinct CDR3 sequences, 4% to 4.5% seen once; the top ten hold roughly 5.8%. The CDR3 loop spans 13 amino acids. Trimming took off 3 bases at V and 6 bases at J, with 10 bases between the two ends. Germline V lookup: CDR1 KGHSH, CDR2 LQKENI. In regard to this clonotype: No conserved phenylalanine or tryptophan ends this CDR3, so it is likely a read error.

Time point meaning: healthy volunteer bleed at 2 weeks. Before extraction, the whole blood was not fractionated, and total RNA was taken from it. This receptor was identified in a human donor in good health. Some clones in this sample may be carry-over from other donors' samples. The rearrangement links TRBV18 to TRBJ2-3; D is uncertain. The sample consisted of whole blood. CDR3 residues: CASSPNNKDTQYS. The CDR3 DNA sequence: TGTGCCAGCTCACCTAACAACAAGGATACGCAGTATTCT.